This T cell receptor beta chain emerged from a study of cytomegalovirus exposure and HLA in healthy donors. General study findings and limits: There were 150 or so TCR beta chains listed as cytomegalovirus-associated. Previously analyzed data showed that most TCR beta V segments were productive at a frequency of about 87% or about 30%. Reports indicated that the classifier achieved high specificity and sensitivity in diagnosing cytomegalovirus status.

The PCR contained 60 Vbeta and 13 Jbeta primers. The protocol was immunoSEQ multiplex PCR, while the TCRdb copy is restricted to in-frame clones and leaves out a portion. This table holds about 140,000 clones, 60% to 80% found once. V was cut by 6 bases and J by 0 bases, with 9 bases left in between. CDR3 size: 13 residues. Germline V gene data show CDR1 as SNHLY and CDR2 as FYNNEI. Regarding donors, all were healthy bone marrow donors. This clone was seen more than once but under ten times. The antigen remains undetermined. This chain uses TRBV2 with TRBJ2-7, with a tentative D call TRBD1 (5 bases). The clonotype comes from a woman younger than 45 in good health and CMV-seronegative. The sequencing input was PBMCs. The CDR3 protein is CASRMDISYEQYF. CDR3 nucleotides: TGTGCCAGCAGGATGGACATCTCCTACGAGCAGTACTTC.